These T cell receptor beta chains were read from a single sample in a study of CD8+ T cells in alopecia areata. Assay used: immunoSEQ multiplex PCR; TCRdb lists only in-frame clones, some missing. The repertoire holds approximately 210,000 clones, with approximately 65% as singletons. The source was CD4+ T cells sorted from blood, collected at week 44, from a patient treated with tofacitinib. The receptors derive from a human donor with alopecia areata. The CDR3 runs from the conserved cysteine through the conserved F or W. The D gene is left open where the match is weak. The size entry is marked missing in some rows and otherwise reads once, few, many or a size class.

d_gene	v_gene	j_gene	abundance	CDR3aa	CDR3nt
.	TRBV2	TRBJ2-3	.	CASRGTVDTQYF	TGTGCCAGCAGGGGGACGGTAGATACGCAGTATTTT
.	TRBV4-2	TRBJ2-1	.	CASRVSGSYNEQFF	TGTGCCAGCAGGGTCAGTGGCTCCTACAATGAGCAGTTCTTC
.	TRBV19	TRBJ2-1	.	CASSLDSPGGQIGEQFF	TGTGCCAGTAGCCTAGACTCGCCGGGGGGCCAGATTGGTGAGCAGTTCTTC
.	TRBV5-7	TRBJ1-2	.	CASNGNIAWKTYGYTF	TGTGCCAGCAATGGTAATATTGCGTGGAAGACCTATGGCTACACCTTC
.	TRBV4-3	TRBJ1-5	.	CASSQDDTGNQPQHF	TGCGCCAGCAGCCAAGACGATACAGGCAATCAGCCCCAGCATTTT
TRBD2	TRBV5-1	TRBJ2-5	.	CASTPVAGAGETQYF	TGCGCCAGTACCCCTGTAGCGGGGGCCGGTGAGACCCAGTACTTC
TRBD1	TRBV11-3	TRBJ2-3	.	CASSPRQGKTDTQYF	TGTGCCAGCAGCCCGCGACAGGGAAAAACAGATACGCAGTATTTT
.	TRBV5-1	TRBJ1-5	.	CASSFDPDQPQHF	TGCGCCAGCAGCTTCGACCCGGATCAGCCCCAGCATTTT
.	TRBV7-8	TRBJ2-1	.	CASSPTTGAHNEQFF	TGTGCCAGCAGCCCCACCACGGGGGCCCACAATGAGCAGTTCTTC
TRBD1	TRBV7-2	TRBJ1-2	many	CASSLVPGGSNYGYTF	TGTGCCAGCAGCTTAGTCCCAGGGGGATCTAACTATGGCTACACCTTC
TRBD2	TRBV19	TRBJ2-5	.	CASSIPGGQETQYF	TGTGCCAGTAGTATTCCGGGGGGGCAAGAGACCCAGTACTTC
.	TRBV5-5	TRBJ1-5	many	CASSLGSGASNQPQHF	TGTGCCAGCAGTCTAGGATCGGGTGCCAGCAATCAGCCCCAGCATTTT
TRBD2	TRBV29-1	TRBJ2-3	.	CSTRGGTDTQYF	TGCAGCACGCGGGGGGGCACAGATACGCAGTATTTT
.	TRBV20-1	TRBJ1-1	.	CSARAPREAFF	TGCAGTGCTAGGGCCCCGCGCGAAGCTTTCTTT
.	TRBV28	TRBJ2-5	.	CASSLPFETQYF	TGTGCCAGCAGTCTCCCCTTCGAGACCCAGTACTTC
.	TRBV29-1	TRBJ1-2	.	CSVSGDIWGYGYTF	TGCAGCGTGAGCGGGGACATCTGGGGCTATGGCTACACCTTC
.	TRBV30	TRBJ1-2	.	CAWSVGIGGYGYTF	TGTGCCTGGAGTGTAGGTATTGGCGGCTATGGCTACACCTTC
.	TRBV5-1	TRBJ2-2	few	CASSVGATGELFF	TGCGCCAGCAGCGTTGGAGCCACCGGGGAGCTGTTTTTT
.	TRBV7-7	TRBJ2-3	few	CASSLDRGDTQYF	TGTGCCAGCAGCCTAGACCGGGGGGATACGCAGTATTTT
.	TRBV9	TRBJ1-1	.	CASSVGLGVNTEAFF	TGTGCCAGCAGCGTGGGGTTGGGGGTGAACACTGAAGCTTTCTTT
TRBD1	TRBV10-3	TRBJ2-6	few	CATGDSLLSGANVLTF	TGTGCCACTGGGGACAGTCTTCTCTCTGGGGCCAACGTCCTGACTTTC
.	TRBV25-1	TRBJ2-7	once	CASSETLVGSYEQYF	TGTGCCAGCAGTGAGACCCTAGTGGGATCCTACGAGCAGTACTTC
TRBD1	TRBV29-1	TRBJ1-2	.	CSVGQGVGNYGYTF	TGCAGCGTTGGACAGGGGGTCGGTAACTATGGCTACACCTTC
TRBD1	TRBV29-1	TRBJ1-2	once	CSVIRGTGTYTF	TGCAGCGTGATTCGTGGGACAGGAACTTACACCTTC
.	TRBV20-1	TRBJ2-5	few	CSAWGEETQYF	TGCAGTGCTTGGGGGGAAGAGACCCAGTACTTC
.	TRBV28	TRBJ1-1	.	CASSLNQFMNTEAFF	TGTGCCAGCAGTTTGAATCAGTTTATGAACACTGAAGCTTTCTTT
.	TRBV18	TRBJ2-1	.	CASRQDNEQFF	TGTGCCAGCAGGCAGGACAATGAGCAGTTCTTC
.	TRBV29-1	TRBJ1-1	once	CSVNGFLNTEAFF	TGCAGCGTAAACGGTTTCCTGAACACTGAAGCTTTCTTT
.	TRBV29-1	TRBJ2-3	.	CSGIETAPGTQYF	TGCAGCGGGATTGAAACAGCCCCTGGTACGCAGTATTTT
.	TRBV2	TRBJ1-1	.	CASSGGAPKEGEAFF	TGTGCCAGCAGTGGAGGGGCCCCAAAAGAGGGTGAAGCTTTCTTT
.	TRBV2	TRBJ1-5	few	CASSNRDDQPQHF	TGTGCCAGCAGCAACAGGGACGATCAGCCCCAGCATTTT
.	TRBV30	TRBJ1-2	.	CAWSDRTANYGYTF	TGTGCCTGGAGTGACCGTACAGCTAACTATGGCTACACCTTC
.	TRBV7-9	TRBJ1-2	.	CASSALVDGNYGYTF	TGTGCCAGCAGCGCCCTCGTTGACGGAAACTATGGCTACACCTTC
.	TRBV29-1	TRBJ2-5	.	CSVGTTETQYF	TGCAGCGTTGGAACAACAGAGACCCAGTACTTC
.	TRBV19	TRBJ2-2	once	CASSIGGIDTGELFF	TGTGCCAGTAGTATAGGGGGAATCGACACCGGGGAGCTGTTTTTT
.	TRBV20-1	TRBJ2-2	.	CSATQLGELFF	TGCAGTGCTACCCAGCTCGGGGAGCTGTTTTTT
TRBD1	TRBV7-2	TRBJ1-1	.	CASSSRTGGNTEAFF	TGTGCCAGCAGCTCTCGGACAGGGGGGAACACTGAAGCTTTCTTT
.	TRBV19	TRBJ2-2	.	CASSTLGGTGELFF	TGTGCCAGTAGTACCCTCGGGGGCACCGGGGAGCTGTTTTTT
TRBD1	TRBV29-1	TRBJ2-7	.	CSVRTGGNEQYF	TGCAGCGTCCGGACAGGGGGAAACGAGCAGTACTTC
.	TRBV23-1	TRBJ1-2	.	CASSLQANYGYTF	TGCGCCAGCAGCCTACAGGCGAACTATGGCTACACCTTC
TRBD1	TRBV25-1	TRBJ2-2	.	CATTGVGTGELFF	TGTGCCACGACAGGGGTTGGCACCGGGGAGCTGTTTTTT